This entry concerns a single T cell receptor (beta chain). What it binds is not known. The record originates from a study of shared clonotypes between healthy human individuals. The germline CDR1 and CDR2 sequences are KGHSH and LQKENI. This CDR3 contains 16 residues. The ends were cut back, 3 bases at V and 4 bases at J, with 18 bases in the middle. Whole-study findings and limits: When compared with the clonotypes that were shared by all four sorted-subset donors, the non-shared clonotypes turned out to have lower generation probabilities. At large depth, rarefaction still showed sorted-subset sequencing to be incomplete. Several donors showed sharing of around 5.3% of naive CD4 clonotypes.

Data came from immunoSEQ multiplex PCR; TCRdb stores just in-frame clones and leaves some out. This sample has about 1.5 million clones, with 98% found just once. This sequence was found in a man under 40 in good health. This chain connects TRBV18 to TRBJ1-2; no clear D gene. The specimen was naive CD4+ T cells sorted from blood. The subset denotes: CD45RA+ positively selected. The CDR3 here is CASSPVRGVSTYGYTF. Here the CDR3 DNA reads TGTGCCAGCTCACCCGTAAGAGGTGTTTCGACCTATGGCTACACCTTC.